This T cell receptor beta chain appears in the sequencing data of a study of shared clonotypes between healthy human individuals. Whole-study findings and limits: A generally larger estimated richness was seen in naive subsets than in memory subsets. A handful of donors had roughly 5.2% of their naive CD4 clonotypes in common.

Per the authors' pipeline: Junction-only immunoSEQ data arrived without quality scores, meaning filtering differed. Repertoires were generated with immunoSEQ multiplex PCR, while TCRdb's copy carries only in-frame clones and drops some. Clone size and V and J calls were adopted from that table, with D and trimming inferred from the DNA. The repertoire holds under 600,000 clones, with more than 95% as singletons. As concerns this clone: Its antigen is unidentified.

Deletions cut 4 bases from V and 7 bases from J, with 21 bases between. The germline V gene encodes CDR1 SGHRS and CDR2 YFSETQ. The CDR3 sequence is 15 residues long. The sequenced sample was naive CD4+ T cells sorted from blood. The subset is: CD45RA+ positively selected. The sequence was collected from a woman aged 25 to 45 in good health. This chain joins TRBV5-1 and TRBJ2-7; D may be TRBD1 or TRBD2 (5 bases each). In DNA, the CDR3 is TGCGCCAGCAGCCCCGGGACCGTTGGATTATTAGAGCAGTACTTC. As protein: CASSPGTVGLLEQYF. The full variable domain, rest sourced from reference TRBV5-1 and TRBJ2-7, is KAGVTQTPRYLIKTRGQQVTLSCSPISGHRSVSWYQQTPGQGLQFLFEYFSETQRNKGNFPGRFSGRQFSNSRSEMNVSTLELGDSALYLCASSPGTVGLLEQYFGPGTRLTVT.